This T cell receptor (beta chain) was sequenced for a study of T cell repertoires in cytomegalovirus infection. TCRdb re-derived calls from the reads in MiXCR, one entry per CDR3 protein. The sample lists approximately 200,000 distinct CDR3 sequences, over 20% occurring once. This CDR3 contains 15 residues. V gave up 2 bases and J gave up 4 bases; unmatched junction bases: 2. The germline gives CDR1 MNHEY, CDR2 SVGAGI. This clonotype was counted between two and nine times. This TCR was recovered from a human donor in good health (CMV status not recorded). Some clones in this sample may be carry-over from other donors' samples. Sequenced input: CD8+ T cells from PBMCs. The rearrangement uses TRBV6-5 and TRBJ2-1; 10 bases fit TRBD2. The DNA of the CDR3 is TGTGCCAGCAGTTACGTAGCGGGGGGTTACAATGAGCAGTTCTTC. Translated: CASSYVAGGYNEQFF.